This T cell receptor (beta chain) was obtained from a study of blood T cell repertoires in COVID-19. Study as a whole: Whether acute or convalescent, the COVID-19 samples came from the United States, Italy and Spain. T cells, B-cell-depleted T cells, or PBMCs supplied cDNA or gDNA.

Original handling: Amplified reference gene primers provided the basis for estimating nucleated cell counts. Repertoires were generated with immunoSEQ multiplex PCR, while TCRdb's copy carries only in-frame clones and drops some. That table supplies the V and J calls and clone size; D and trimming were determined from the DNA. This table holds hundreds of thousands of clones, 75% to 90% found once. Seattle patient enrollment occurred during active infection, with longitudinal follow-up thereafter. Sequencing used peripheral blood. This TCR was sampled from a young man with COVID-19, enrolled during active disease.

This CDR3 is CASSLGGGPAGTQYF. CDR3 nucleotide sequence: TGCGCCAGCAGCTTGGGCGGGGGCCCCGCCGGTACGCAGTATTTT. V and J are TRBV5-1 and TRBJ2-3, with D possibly matching TRBD2 (7 bases). The CDR3 is 15 amino acids. Per the germline V gene, CDR1 is SGHRS and CDR2 is YFSETQ. The V and J ends lost 0 bases and 8 bases respectively, with 16 bases between them.